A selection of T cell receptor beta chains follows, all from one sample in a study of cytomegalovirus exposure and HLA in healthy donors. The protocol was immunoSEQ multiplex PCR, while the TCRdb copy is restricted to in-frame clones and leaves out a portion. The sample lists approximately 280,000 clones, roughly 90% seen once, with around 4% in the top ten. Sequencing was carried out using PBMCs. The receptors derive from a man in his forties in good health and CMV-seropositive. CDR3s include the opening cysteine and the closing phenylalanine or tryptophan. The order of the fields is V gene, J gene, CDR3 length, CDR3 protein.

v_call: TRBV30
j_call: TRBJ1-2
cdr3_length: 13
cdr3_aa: CAWTAGFGYGYTF

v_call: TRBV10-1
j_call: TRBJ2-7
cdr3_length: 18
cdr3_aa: CASSELQTGALRVTEQYF

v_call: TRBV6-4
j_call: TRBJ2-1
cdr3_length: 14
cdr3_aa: CASSAGREVTEQFF

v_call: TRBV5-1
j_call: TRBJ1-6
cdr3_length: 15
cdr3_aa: CASSRRSSYNSPLHF

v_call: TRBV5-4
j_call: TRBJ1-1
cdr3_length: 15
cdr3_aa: CASHRRGIEGSEAFF

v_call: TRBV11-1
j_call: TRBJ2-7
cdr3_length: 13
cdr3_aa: CASSRRLDYEQYF

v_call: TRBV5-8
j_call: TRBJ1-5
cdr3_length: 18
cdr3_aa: CASSSRTGGDSGNQPQHF

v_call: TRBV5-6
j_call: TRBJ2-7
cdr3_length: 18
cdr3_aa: CASSLSGLAGVIVDEQYF

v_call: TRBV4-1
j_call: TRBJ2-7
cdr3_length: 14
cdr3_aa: CASSHQEGPYEQYF

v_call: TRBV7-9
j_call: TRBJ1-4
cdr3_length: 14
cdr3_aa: CASSLDRGREKLFF

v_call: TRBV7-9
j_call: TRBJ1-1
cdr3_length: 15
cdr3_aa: CASSFGQYKNTEAFF

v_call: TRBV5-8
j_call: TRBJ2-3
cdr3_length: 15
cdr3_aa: CASSLGGYSTDTQYF

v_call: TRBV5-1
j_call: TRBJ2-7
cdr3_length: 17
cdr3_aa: CASSLGVIGTGVYEQYF

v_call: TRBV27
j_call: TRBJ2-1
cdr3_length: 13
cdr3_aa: CASSLSRLAEQFF

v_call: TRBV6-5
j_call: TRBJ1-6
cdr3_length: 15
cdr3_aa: CASSYEGRGNSPLHF

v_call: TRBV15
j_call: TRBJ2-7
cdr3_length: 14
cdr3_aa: CATSRDVESYEQYF

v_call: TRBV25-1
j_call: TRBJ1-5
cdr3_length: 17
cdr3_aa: CASSESIPGTDNQPQHF

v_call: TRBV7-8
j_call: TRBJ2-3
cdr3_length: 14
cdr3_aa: CASKVLAGADTQYF

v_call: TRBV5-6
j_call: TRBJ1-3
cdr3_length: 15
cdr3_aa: CASSPGLPRGNTIYF

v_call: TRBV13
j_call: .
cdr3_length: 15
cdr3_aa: CASGIRLASSYEQYF

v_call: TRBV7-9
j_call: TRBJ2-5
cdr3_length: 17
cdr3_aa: CASTAGGLAGGQETQYF

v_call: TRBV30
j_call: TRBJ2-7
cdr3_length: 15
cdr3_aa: CAWSKGQKPAYEQYF

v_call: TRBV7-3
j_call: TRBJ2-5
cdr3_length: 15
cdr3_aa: CASSPGLAGEETQYF

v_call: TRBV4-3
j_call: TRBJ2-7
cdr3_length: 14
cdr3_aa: CASSQDRVTYEQYF

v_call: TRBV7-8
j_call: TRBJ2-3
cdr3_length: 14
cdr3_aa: CASRLAGASDTQYF

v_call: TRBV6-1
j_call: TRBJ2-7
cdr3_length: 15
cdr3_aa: CASSEARTGAYEQYF

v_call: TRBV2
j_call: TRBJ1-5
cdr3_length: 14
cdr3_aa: CASRGGQENQPQHF

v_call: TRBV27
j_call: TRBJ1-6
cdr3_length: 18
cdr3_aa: CASSLFRTGSSYNSPLHF

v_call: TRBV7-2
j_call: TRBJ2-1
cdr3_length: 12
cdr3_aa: CASSPTRNEQFF